A selection of T cell receptor beta chains follows, all from one sample in a study of blood T cell repertoires in COVID-19. The assay was immunoSEQ multiplex PCR, and TCRdb's table has in-frame clones only and misses some. The table includes about 61,000 clones, about 86% detected once. Source material: peripheral blood. These TCRs come from a human donor in a cohort sampled during active COVID-19. The CDR3 runs from the conserved cysteine through the conserved F or W. The D gene is left open where the match is weak. Some rows have no size entry. The others give once, few or many, or a class for an expanded clone.

d_gene,abundance,j_gene,v_gene,CDR3aa,CDR3nt
TRBD1,.,TRBJ2-7,TRBV6-5,CASNWGTGFNEQYF,TGTGCCAGCAATTGGGGGACAGGGTTCAACGAGCAGTACTTC
.,.,TRBJ2-7,TRBV7-9,CASRQQGYEQYF,TGTGCCAGCAGACAACAGGGCTACGAGCAGTACTTC
.,.,TRBJ2-7,TRBV11-2,CASSGDQDSLTYEQYF,TGTGCCAGCAGCGGAGACCAAGACAGCCTTACCTACGAGCAGTACTTC
TRBD1,.,TRBJ2-3,TRBV7-8,CASSFYDRGNTDTQYF,TGTGCCAGCAGCTTCTACGACAGGGGTAACACAGATACGCAGTATTTT
TRBD1,.,TRBJ1-1,TRBV5-1,CASSADRGTEAFF,TGCGCCAGCAGCGCCGACAGGGGCACTGAAGCTTTCTTT
.,.,TRBJ2-3,TRBV7-3,CASSLQGVSTDTQYF,TGTGCCAGCAGCTTACAAGGAGTTAGCACAGATACGCAGTATTTT
TRBD1,once,TRBJ1-2,TRBV7-8,CASSLLLPGQGLRGYTF,TGTGCCAGCAGCCTCTTATTACCGGGACAGGGGTTGCGAGGCTACACCTTC
TRBD2,.,TRBJ2-5,TRBV5-4,CASSLASSGRRQETQYF,TGTGCCAGCAGCTTGGCCAGTAGCGGGAGGAGACAAGAGACCCAGTACTTC
.,once,TRBJ2-5,TRBV18,CASCASAVETQYF,TGTGCCAGCTGCGCGAGTGCCGTAGAGACCCAGTACTTC
TRBD1,.,TRBJ1-2,TRBV5-1,CASSATGQGPYGYTF,TGCGCCAGCAGCGCAACCGGACAGGGACCCTATGGCTACACCTTC
.,.,TRBJ1-3,TRBV14,CASSQVRGTGNTIYF,TGTGCCAGCAGCCAAGTTCGAGGGACTGGAAACACCATATATTTT
TRBD1,.,TRBJ1-1,TRBV6-5,CASRSRGTTEAFF,TGTGCCAGCAGGAGCAGGGGGACCACTGAAGCTTTCTTT
.,once,TRBJ2-7,TRBV7-9,CASGPPPPTGFLYEQYF,TGTGCCAGCGGACCTCCCCCGCCGACAGGATTCCTCTACGAGCAGTACTTC
.,.,TRBJ2-1,TRBV4-1,CASSHVLLAADAYNEQFF,TGCGCCAGCAGCCATGTCCTCCTAGCTGCGGACGCCTACAATGAGCAGTTCTTC
.,.,TRBJ2-4,TRBV4-1,CASSQEQGAKNIQYF,TGCGCCAGCAGCCAAGAGCAGGGGGCCAAAAACATTCAGTACTTC
TRBD2,.,TRBJ2-5,TRBV29-1,CSVAGGRAGFETQYF,TGCAGCGTTGCTGGCGGGAGGGCCGGATTTGAGACCCAGTACTTC
.,.,TRBJ1-5,TRBV28,CASRGGEGLGNQPQHF,TGTGCCAGCAGGGGAGGTGAGGGGCTGGGAAATCAGCCCCAGCATTTT
TRBD2,once,TRBJ2-2,TRBV3-1/TRBV3-2,CASSQASGGAGELFF,TGTGCCAGCAGCCAAGCTAGCGGGGGGGCCGGGGAGCTGTTTTTT
.,.,TRBJ1-3,TRBV28,CASSLIGAGNTIYF,TGTGCCAGCAGTTTAATAGGGGCTGGAAACACCATATATTTT
.,.,TRBJ2-3,TRBV11-2,CASSLVMTDTQYF,TGTGCCAGCAGCTTAGTCATGACAGATACGCAGTATTTT
TRBD1,once,TRBJ1-5,TRBV20-1,CSASKDRVANQPQHF,TGCAGTGCTAGTAAGGACAGGGTCGCGAATCAGCCCCAGCATTTT
TRBD2,.,TRBJ2-3,TRBV5-4,CASSQGLAADTQYF,TGTGCCAGCAGCCAGGGACTAGCAGCAGATACGCAGTATTTT
TRBD2,once,TRBJ2-1,TRBV11-1,CASSLRGSGRPWQFF,TGTGCCAGCAGCTTAAGGGGTAGCGGGAGGCCCTGGCAGTTCTTC
TRBD1,.,TRBJ2-7,TRBV6-6,CASSSRDRGDEQYF,TGTGCCAGCAGCAGCCGGGACAGGGGAGACGAGCAGTACTTC
.,once,TRBJ1-6,TRBV18,CASSPKSGGVNSPLHF,TGTGCCAGCTCACCAAAGTCGGGCGGGGTGAATTCACCCCTCCACTTT
TRBD1,.,TRBJ2-5,TRBV18,CASSPLTGAPGETQYF,TGTGCCAGCTCACCACTGACAGGGGCGCCCGGGGAGACCCAGTACTTC
.,.,TRBJ1-5,TRBV2,CASSEREGVGQPQHF,TGTGCCAGCAGTGAAAGAGAGGGGGTGGGTCAGCCCCAGCATTTT
TRBD2,few,TRBJ2-1,TRBV7-3,CASSFGTSGPYNEQFF,TGTGCCAGCAGCTTCGGGACTAGCGGACCCTACAATGAGCAGTTCTTC
TRBD1,once,TRBJ1-4,TRBV9,CASSVGQGNEKLFF,TGTGCCAGCAGCGTGGGACAGGGTAATGAAAAACTGTTTTTT
TRBD1,.,TRBJ1-5,TRBV29-1,CSASPRRTGGTQPQHF,TGCAGCGCATCCCCTCGCCGAACAGGGGGCACTCAGCCCCAGCATTTT
TRBD2,.,TRBJ2-3,TRBV9,CASSVGGRGTDTQYF,TGTGCCAGCAGCGTAGGCGGGAGAGGAACAGATACGCAGTATTTT
TRBD1,few,TRBJ1-2,TRBV28,CASSEVGQGARGYTF,TGTGCCAGCAGTGAGGTGGGACAGGGGGCCAGAGGCTACACCTTC
TRBD1,few,TRBJ1-4,TRBV7-2,CASSLGDRLNEKLFF,TGTGCCAGCAGCTTAGGGGACAGGCTGAATGAAAAACTGTTTTTT
.,.,TRBJ1-2,TRBV29-1,CSVATAGDGYTF,TGCAGCGTTGCAACAGCCGGGGATGGCTACACCTTC
.,.,TRBJ1-6,TRBV28,CASAPQGLRSPLHF,TGTGCCAGCGCCCCGCAGGGGTTAAGGTCACCCCTCCACTTT
.,few,TRBJ2-7,TRBV4-2,CASSTETSDVGEQYF,TGTGCCAGCAGCACGGAGACTAGTGACGTAGGGGAGCAGTACTTC
TRBD1,few,TRBJ2-2,TRBV11-3,CASSTRTGSTGELFF,TGTGCCAGCAGCACCCGGACAGGGTCTACCGGGGAGCTGTTTTTT
.,.,TRBJ2-3,TRBV6-1,CASSEVRGDRATQYF,TGTGCCAGCAGTGAAGTACGGGGAGATCGAGCTACGCAGTATTTT
.,.,TRBJ2-7,TRBV6-5,CASSYYGPTYEQYF,TGTGCCAGCAGTTACTATGGCCCCACCTACGAGCAGTACTTC
.,.,TRBJ1-2,TRBV14,CASSQGRTADFNYGYTF,TGTGCCAGCAGCCAAGGACGGACAGCTGATTTTAACTATGGCTACACCTTC
TRBD1,.,TRBJ1-1,TRBV6-2/TRBV6-3,CASSGQGVFEAFF,TGTGCCAGCAGTGGACAGGGGGTTTTTGAAGCTTTCTTT
TRBD1,.,TRBJ1-5,TRBV24-1,CATSDAPGQGGRGNQPQHF,TGTGCCACCAGTGATGCACCGGGACAGGGGGGACGCGGCAATCAGCCCCAGCATTTT
.,.,TRBJ2-5,TRBV12-3/TRBV12-4,CASSYGSPETQYF,TGTGCCAGCAGCTACGGGTCCCCCGAGACCCAGTACTTC
TRBD2,.,TRBJ2-3,TRBV6-1,CASSEAGGLPTDTQYF,TGTGCCAGCAGTGAAGCGGGGGGACTACCCACAGATACGCAGTATTTT
TRBD2,.,TRBJ2-3,TRBV5-1,CASSLEYRRRRGATDTQYF,TGCGCCAGCAGCTTGGAGTATCGGCGGAGGCGGGGGGCAACAGATACGCAGTATTTT
.,.,TRBJ2-7,TRBV3-1/TRBV3-2,CASSRPGHSSYEQYF,TGTGCCAGCAGCCGCCCGGGACATAGCTCCTACGAGCAGTACTTC
.,.,TRBJ1-5,TRBV4-1,CASSQTTLRGNQPQHF,TGCGCCAGCAGCCAAACTACCCTACGGGGCAATCAGCCCCAGCATTTT
.,.,TRBJ2-7,TRBV10-3,CAISAGLVYEQYF,TGTGCCATCAGTGCGGGACTGGTCTACGAGCAGTACTTC
.,.,TRBJ1-1,TRBV12-3/TRBV12-4,CASSLGESSRAFF,TGTGCCAGCAGTTTAGGAGAATCGTCAAGAGCTTTCTTT
.,.,TRBJ2-7,TRBV19,CASSIKEGYEQYF,TGTGCCAGTAGTATAAAGGAGGGCTACGAGCAGTACTTC
.,once,TRBJ2-1,TRBV20-1,CGSGRYEQFF,TGCGGGAGTGGACGGTATGAGCAGTTCTTC
.,.,TRBJ1-2,TRBV2,CASSFQRWGQGYTF,TGTGCCAGCAGCTTCCAGAGGTGGGGGCAGGGCTACACCTTC